The rows below give T cell receptor beta chains drawn from one sample of a study of cytomegalovirus exposure and HLA in healthy donors. Profiling relied on immunoSEQ multiplex PCR, and the TCRdb table lists in-frame clones only, not all of them. The sample lists 68,000 or so clones, roughly four fifths seen once, with around 7% in the top ten. Sequencing was performed on PBMCs. The receptor source for this set is a human donor in good health. CDR3s include the opening cysteine and the closing phenylalanine or tryptophan. D genes are given only for firm matches. Clone size is shown for a subset of rows, as once, few, many or a class of expanded clone.

.,TRBJ2-7,TRBV6-1,TRBD1,TGTGCCAGCAGAAAGGACAGGAACTCCTACGAGCAGTACTTC,CASRKDRNSYEQYF
.,TRBJ2-2,TRBV9,.,TGTGCCAGCAGCGTAGCATGGGAGACCGGGGAGCTGTTTTTT,CASSVAWETGELFF
.,TRBJ1-6,TRBV9,.,TGTGCCAGCAGCACAACAGGAGCCTATAATTCACCCCTCCACTTT,CASSTTGAYNSPLHF
.,TRBJ2-6,TRBV30,.,TGTGCCTCGGCCGGGACACAACACTCTGGGGCCAACGTCCTGACTTTC,CASAGTQHSGANVLTF
.,TRBJ1-1,TRBV30,.,TGTGCCAGACACAGGGTGGACACTGAAGCTTTCTTT,CARHRVDTEAFF
.,TRBJ1-1,TRBV5-4,TRBD1,TGTGCCAGCAGCCCCCCCACTACAGGGGACCACACTGAAGCTTTCTTT,CASSPPTTGDHTEAFF
.,TRBJ1-2,TRBV6-1,TRBD1,TGTGCCAGCAGTGAAGGAATGGGACAGGGGAACTATGGCTACACCTTC,CASSEGMGQGNYGYTF
.,TRBJ2-7,TRBV4-1,.,TGCGCCAGCAGCCAAGAACAGAGCGGTAGGGCGGTTCTCTACGAGCAGTACTTC,CASSQEQSGRAVLYEQYF
few,TRBJ1-2,TRBV7-2,.,TGTGCCAGCAGCCTACCCAGGGGATTTTCTAACTATGGCTACACCTTC,CASSLPRGFSNYGYTF
few,TRBJ2-5,TRBV2,.,TGTGCCAGCAGTGAAGCGAGGCGGGGCGAGACCCAGTACTTC,CASSEARRGETQYF
few,TRBJ1-1,TRBV5-1,.,TGCGCCAGCAGCTTTTTAGATAACACTGAAGCTTTCTTT,CASSFLDNTEAFF
.,TRBJ1-2,TRBV7-2,TRBD1,TGTGCCAGCAGCTTAGGGGGTGGGGGACAGATCTATGGCTACACCTTC,CASSLGGGGQIYGYTF
.,TRBJ2-3,TRBV25-1,TRBD1,TGTGCCAGCAGTGAATACTCGGGACAGGGCGCAGATACGCAGTATTTT,CASSEYSGQGADTQYF
.,TRBJ2-2,TRBV5-5,.,TGTGCCAGCAGCTTGGTAGCCGGCACCGGGGAGCTGTTTTTT,CASSLVAGTGELFF
.,TRBJ2-2,TRBV18,.,TGTGCCAGCTCACCCCCCGACAGGCCCCCCGGGGAGCTGTTTTTT,CASSPPDRPPGELFF
.,TRBJ2-7,TRBV30,.,TGTGCCTGGAAGTTCGGGGGCGAGCAGTACTTC,CAWKFGGEQYF
.,TRBJ2-3,TRBV19,.,TGTGCCAGTAGTAGGTCGGGTGAAAGGAGCACAGATACGCAGTATTTT,CASSRSGERSTDTQYF
.,TRBJ2-7,TRBV7-9,.,TGTGCCAGCAGCTTAGCTAGCGGCGTGCGCGAGCAGTACTTC,CASSLASGVREQYF
.,TRBJ1-6,TRBV6-1,.,TGTGCCAGCAGTGAAGAGCTCAGGGGAAGCTCCTATAATTCACCCCTCCACTTT,CASSEELRGSSYNSPLHF
.,TRBJ1-4,TRBV5-8,TRBD1,TGTGCCAGCAGCCATTTTGCGTCGGGACAGGGTAATGAAAAACTGTTTTTT,CASSHFASGQGNEKLFF
.,TRBJ2-5,TRBV7-9,.,TGTGCCAGCAGCCTCAGGAGAAGCGGGCTACAAGAGACCCAGTACTTC,CASSLRRSGLQETQYF
once,TRBJ1-2,TRBV27,.,TGTGCCAGCAGCGAATCGAGAGTCTCCGCCGGCTATGGCTACACCTTC,CASSESRVSAGYGYTF
.,TRBJ2-1,TRBV5-8,.,TGTGCCAGCAGCTTGGCTGTCCAGGGTCGGTATGAGCAGTTCTTC,CASSLAVQGRYEQFF
.,TRBJ2-7,TRBV30,.,TGTGCCTGGGGCGGTCGGGGGGCCGGTGGCTACGAGCAGTACTTC,CAWGGRGAGGYEQYF
.,TRBJ2-7,TRBV5-5,.,TGTGCCAGCAGCTTGGCGGGGTCGGGATTCTCCTACGAGCAGTACTTC,CASSLAGSGFSYEQYF
.,TRBJ1-2,TRBV5-8,.,TGTGCCAGCAGCCCCGTTACCCATCCTTACCGGGGGTACACCTTC,CASSPVTHPYRGYTF
.,TRBJ1-6,TRBV5-1,TRBD1,TGCGCCAGCAGCAGGACAGGGATGAGTGATAATTCACCCCTCCACTTT,CASSRTGMSDNSPLHF